The clone carrying this T cell receptor (beta chain) has just a few counts. The antigen is undetermined. This record belongs to a study of cytomegalovirus exposure and HLA in healthy donors. The study, taken as a whole, reports: Among immune exposure information, only CMV serostatus was available.

The study ran its PCR with 60 Vbeta and 13 Jbeta primers. In the original workflow: Roughly 10 million shared chains were among the roughly 78 million unique TCR beta chains that a later analysis counted. The data were produced by immunoSEQ multiplex PCR, yet TCRdb's version contains in-frame clones alone and is incomplete. The V and J calls and the clone size are those of that table, but D and trimming were determined from the DNA. This table holds about 94,000 clones, about 62% found once. The CDR3 consists of 15 residues. V shed 10 bases and J 4 bases; nucleotides not matched to a gene: 13. Per germline, CDR1 MDHEN and CDR2 SYDVKM.

The chain links TRBV28 to TRBJ2-3; 8 nucleotides agree with TRBD2. This receptor was obtained from a man aged 30-40 years in good health and CMV-seronegative. Sequenced sample: PBMCs. The CDR3 bases are TGTGCCACCTCAAACTTGCGGGAGGTGGCAGATACGCAGTATTTT. Protein product: CATSNLREVADTQYF. Supplemented by reference TRBV28 and TRBJ2-3, the full variable domain reads DVKVTQSSRYLVKRTGEKVFLECVQDMDHENMFWYRQDPGLGLRLIYFSYDVKMKEKGDIPEGYSVSREKKERFSLILESASTNQTSMYLCATSNLREVADTQYFGPGTRLTVL.